A single sample is the source of the 22 T cell receptor beta chains below, sequenced in a study of graft-versus-host responses after intestinal transplantation (dated by TCRdb to about 2021). To prepare the library, the immunoSEQ multiplex PCR assay was applied. TCRdb re-hosts the immuneACCESS table, in-frame sequences only. Its copies lack some clones; in the studies checked, an unresolved V gene accounts for under half of them, and the cause for the rest is not known. For this sample there are 11,000 to 15,000 clones; around 96% appear just once. The ten most abundant clones make up 0.55% to 0.85% of the sample. The input for sequencing was PBMCs, taken 9 days after transplant. The receptors derive from a human patient who received an intestinal transplant, so some T cells may come from the graft donor.

The gene calls are TRBV18 and TRBJ2-1; D is perhaps TRBD2 (5 bases). There are 16 residues in the CDR3. Germline CDR1 and CDR2: KGHSH and LQKENI. Trimming left V 3 bases short and J 1 base short, with 13 bases between. DNA of the CDR3: TGTGCCAGCTCACCCACCGAGGGTGCTTCCTACAATGAGCAGTTCTTC. It translates to CASSPTEGASYNEQFF. Supplemented by reference TRBV18 and TRBJ2-1, the full variable domain reads NAGVMQNPRHLVRRRGQEARLRCSPMKGHSHVYWYRQLPEEGLKFMVYLQKENIIDESGMPKERFSAEFPKEGPSILRIQQVVRGDSAAYFCASSPTEGASYNEQFFGPGTRLTVL.

J is TRBJ2-7 and V is TRBV9, with unresolved D. The CDR3 length is 16 residues. V was trimmed by 0 bases and J by 4 bases, leaving 17 bases between them. CDR1 is SGDLS and CDR2 is YYNGEE in the germline V gene. The DNA for the CDR3 is TGTGCCAGCAGCGTAGCTCCCAGGAGTCCTTGGTACGAGCAGTACTTC. It codes for CASSVAPRSPWYEQYF.

This clone was counted a single time. The CDR3 is CASSGPGTGGYYGYTF. The CDR3 DNA reads as TGTGCCAGCAGCGGGCCCGGGACAGGGGGCTACTATGGCTACACCTTC. The V and J genes are TRBV7-2 and TRBJ1-2; 12 bases fit TRBD1. Looked up from germline, CDR1 is SGHTA and CDR2 is FQGNSA. Losses at the gene ends were 5 bases for V and 3 bases for J; bases not matched to a gene: 7. The CDR3 contains 16 residues.

The chain recombines TRBV30 with TRBJ1-2; 7 positions agree with TRBD1. Trimming removed 3 bases from V and 6 bases from J; junction bases left unmatched: 19. The CDR3 totals 17 residues. Germline V gives CDR1 GTSNPN, CDR2 SVGIG (reference sequence). The CDR3 DNA is TGTGCCTGGAGCGAACCGGGACAGCAAATTCTTAGGAATGGCTACACCTTC. It yields the protein CAWSEPGQQILRNGYTF.

The chain combines TRBV6-4 with TRBJ2-1, with D perhaps given as TRBD1 or TRBD2 (6 bases each). The CDR3 sequence is 15 residues long. Trimming pared 4 bases from V and 2 bases from J, leaving 12 bases between. In germline, CDR1 is MRHNA, CDR2 SNTAGT. CDR3 DNA: TGTGCCAGCAGTGCAGGGGAGGAGGCCTACAATGAGCAGTTCTTC. Translation gives CASSAGEEAYNEQFF.

This clone was observed a single time. This chain uses TRBV15 with TRBJ2-1; TRBD2 aligns across 10 bases. CDR1 and CDR2 (germline): LNHNV, YYDKDF (reference sequence). CDR3 size: 16 residues. Unmatched junction bases numbered 7, after V lost 5 bases and J lost 3 bases. CDR3 sequence: CATSRELAGIYNEQFF. The CDR3 nucleotides read TGTGCCACCAGCCGCGAACTAGCGGGAATCTACAATGAGCAGTTCTTC. The entire variable domain, with the rest obtained from reference TRBV15 and TRBJ2-1, is as follows: DAMVIQNPRYQVTQFGKPVTLSCSQTLNHNVMYWYQQKSSQAPKLLFHYYDKDFNNEADTPDNFQSRRPNTSFCFLDIRSPGLGDTAMYLCATSRELAGIYNEQFFGPGTRLTVL.

This chain connects TRBV19 to TRBJ2-7; 12 nucleotides align to TRBD2. In germline, CDR1 is LNHDA, CDR2 SQIVND (reference sequence). CDR3 length: 14 residues. Trimming removed 9 bases from V and 2 bases from J; junction bases left unmatched: 5. This chain's CDR3 is CASALAGGPYEQYF. The CDR3 coding sequence is TGTGCCAGCGCGCTAGCGGGAGGGCCCTACGAGCAGTACTTC. The whole variable domain, filled in from reference TRBV19 and TRBJ2-7, reads DGGITQSPKYLFRKEGQNVTLSCEQNLNHDAMYWYRQDPGQGLRLIYYSQIVNDFQKGDIAEGYSVSREKKESFPLTVTSAQKNPTAFYLCASALAGGPYEQYFGPGTRLTVT.

J is TRBJ2-1 and V is TRBV19, with unresolved D. The germline V gene has CDR1 LNHDA and CDR2 SQIVND (reference sequence). CDR3 size: 12 residues. The V gene lost 7 bases and the J gene lost 1 base, with 5 bases spanning the gap. The CDR3 nucleotides are TGTGCCAGTATTGGATCCTACAATGAGCAGTTCTTC. Protein: CASIGSYNEQFF.

The V call is TRBV27, the J call TRBJ2-3, with a possible D match to TRBD2 (5 bases). This CDR3 has 13 amino acids. The germline V gene has CDR1 MNHEY and CDR2 SMNVEV (reference sequence). V lost 4 bases, J lost 4 bases, and 9 bases lay in between. The CDR3 region is CASSYEGPDTQYF. Here the CDR3 DNA reads TGTGCCAGCAGTTACGAGGGCCCAGATACGCAGTATTTT.

The gene calls are TRBV19 and TRBJ1-1, with D perhaps matching TRBD1 (6 bases). This CDR3 is 14 amino acids long. Germline V gene data show CDR1 as LNHDA and CDR2 as SQIVND (reference sequence). Trimming stripped 1 base from V and 5 bases from J, with 11 bases between. CDR3 amino acids: CASSIGSQGTEAFF. The CDR3 DNA is TGTGCCAGTAGTATAGGGTCCCAGGGGACTGAAGCTTTCTTT.

The chain employs TRBV9 and TRBJ2-1; D gene ambiguous. The V gene lost 3 bases and the J gene lost 6 bases, with 1 base spanning the gap. The CDR3 extends over 10 amino acids. Germline-derived CDR1 and CDR2 are SGDLS and YYNGEE. Here the CDR3 DNA reads TGTGCCAGCAGCGGCAATGAGCAGTTCTTC. It codes for CASSGNEQFF.

The chain is built from TRBV28 and TRBJ1-2, with 12 bases that match TRBD1. Germline loops: CDR1 MDHEN, CDR2 SYDVKM. This CDR3 comprises 15 residues. After removal of 5 bases from V and 4 bases from J, the junction contained 5 bases not matched to a gene. Here the CDR3 reads CASSPGQGASYGYTF. The DNA for the CDR3 is TGTGCCAGCAGTCCGGGACAGGGGGCGTCCTATGGCTACACCTTC.

The chain is built from TRBV4-2 and TRBJ2-3; 9 bases are shared with TRBD2. V lost 4 bases, J lost 2 bases, and 4 bases stayed unmatched. The CDR3 totals 15 residues. Germline assignment: CDR1 LGHNA and CDR2 YNFKEQ. The CDR3 sequence is CASSPVAGATDTQYF. In DNA form, the CDR3 reads TGTGCCAGCAGCCCGGTAGCGGGAGCCACAGATACGCAGTATTTT.

This sequence joins TRBV5-1 and TRBJ2-7; 9 bases match TRBD1. Germline CDR1 and CDR2: SGHRS and YFSETQ. Trimming removed 6 bases from V and 4 bases from J; junction bases left unmatched: 8. The CDR3 contains 14 residues. This CDR3 is CASTSGTGTYEQYF. The CDR3 DNA reads TGCGCCAGCACCTCCGGGACAGGGACATACGAGCAGTACTTC.

The gene calls are TRBV7-9 and TRBJ2-1, with D hard to call. The V end lost 4 bases, the J end lost 10 bases, and 8 bases lay between the germline ends. Per the germline V gene, CDR1 is SEHNR and CDR2 is FQNEAQ (reference sequence). The CDR3 extends over 11 amino acids. CDR3 protein: CASSSSLEQFF. CDR3 DNA: TGTGCCAGCAGCTCCAGCTTGGAGCAGTTCTTC.

The chain links TRBV5-1 to TRBJ1-2; weak D call: TRBD1 (5 bases). The V gene's germline CDR1 is SGHRS and CDR2 YFSETQ. The CDR3 is made up of 13 amino acids. V lost 0 bases, J lost 2 bases, and 5 bases lay in between. CDR3 in amino acids: CASSLAGNYGYTF. In DNA, the CDR3 is TGCGCCAGCAGCTTGGCAGGGAACTATGGCTACACCTTC.

The chain carries TRBV14 and TRBJ2-1; 13 nucleotides match TRBD2. The junction had 3 bases not matched to a gene; V was cut back by 0 bases and J by 7 bases. Germline CDR1 is SGHDN and CDR2 is FVKESK. This CDR3 has 16 residues. CDR3 sequence: CASSQELAGGSNEQFF. For the CDR3, the DNA is TGTGCCAGCAGCCAAGAACTAGCGGGAGGGTCGAATGAGCAGTTCTTC. Based on the CDR3 plus reference TRBV14 and TRBJ2-1, the full variable domain is EAGVTQFPSHSVIEKGQTVTLRCDPISGHDNLYWYRRVMGKEIKFLLHFVKESKQDESGMPNNRFLAERTGGTYSTLKVQPAELEDSGVYFCASSQELAGGSNEQFFGPGTRLTVL.

The gene calls are TRBV4-1 and TRBJ2-2; 13 nucleotides line up with TRBD2. Germline-derived CDR1 and CDR2 are MGHRA and YSYEKL. This CDR3 has 19 residues. Trimming removed 0 bases from V and 6 bases from J; junction bases left unmatched: 10. The CDR3 spells CASSQEIGGLAGFAGELFF. CDR3 nucleotides: TGCGCCAGCAGCCAAGAAATTGGGGGACTAGCGGGATTTGCCGGGGAGCTGTTTTTT.

This clone came up once. The chain couples TRBV19 to TRBJ2-5; D may match TRBD1 or TRBD2 (5 bases each). Per germline, CDR1 LNHDA and CDR2 SQIVND (reference sequence). The CDR3 runs 13 residues. V was pared by 5 bases and J by 4 bases, with 11 bases between. Written as DNA, the CDR3 is TGTGCCAGTAGTGGATGGGGGTCAGAGACCCAGTACTTC. Translating gives CASSGWGSETQYF.

The chain combines TRBV19 with TRBJ2-1, with TRBD2 identical over 8 bases. Trimming took 3 bases from V and 6 from J; bases not matched to a gene: 4. CDR1 is LNHDA and CDR2 is SQIVND in the germline V gene (reference sequence). This CDR3 contains 14 residues. CDR3 sequence reads: CASSMASGFNEQFF. The CDR3 bases are TGTGCCAGTAGTATGGCTAGCGGGTTCAATGAGCAGTTCTTC.

The chain employs TRBV28 and TRBJ2-7, with D possibly matching TRBD2 (5 bases). The germline gives CDR1 MDHEN, CDR2 SYDVKM. Trimming stripped 3 bases from V and 2 bases from J, with 14 bases between. The CDR3 spans 15 residues. In nucleotides, the CDR3 is TGTGCCAGCAGTTTCTCTGGCGGGCCAACCTACGAGCAGTACTTC. Translating gives CASSFSGGPTYEQYF.

This chain links TRBV6-5 with TRBJ2-1; no clear D. The V gene's germline CDR1 is MNHEY and CDR2 SVGAGI. Trimming took 0 bases from V and 7 from J, leaving 7 bases between them. The CDR3 covers 13 residues. The chain's CDR3 is CASSYSSRNEQFF. CDR3 in DNA: TGTGCCAGCAGTTACTCTTCCAGAAATGAGCAGTTCTTC.